These T cell receptor beta chains were read from a single sample in a study of OX40 agonist ivuxolimab in advanced cancers. The repertoire was sequenced with immunoSEQ multiplex PCR; TCRdb's copy has only in-frame clones and lacks some. The profile shows 75,000 to 95,000 clones, approximately 86% of them singletons. The material sequenced was CD4+ or CD8+ T cells sorted from blood, taken in a trial of the OX40 agonist ivuxolimab. The receptors shown here come from an adult with an advanced solid tumor such as melanoma, head and neck, liver or kidney cancer. CDR3s include the opening cysteine and the closing phenylalanine or tryptophan. The D gene is left open where the match is weak. Some rows mark clone size as missing; the rest say once, few, many or name a class of expanded clone.

abundance	j_gene	d_gene	v_gene	CDR3nt	CDR3aa
-	TRBJ1-2	-	TRBV18	TGTGCCAGCTCAGGGACAAACTATGGCTACACCTTC	CASSGTNYGYTF
few	TRBJ1-5	TRBD1	TRBV5-1	TGCGCCAGCAGCCGCCAGGGGGACCAGCCCCAGCATTTT	CASSRQGDQPQHF
-	TRBJ1-2	-	TRBV20-1	TGCAGTGCTATGTATCCGGATGGCTACACCTTC	CSAMYPDGYTF
-	TRBJ1-1	-	TRBV7-2	TGTGCCAGCAGCTTATTAGAAGACACTGAAGCTTTCTTT	CASSLLEDTEAFF
-	TRBJ1-5	-	TRBV6-1	TGTGCCAGCAGGGGGACCGTTCAGCGTCAGCCCCAGCATTTT	CASRGTVQRQPQHF
-	TRBJ1-6	-	TRBV10-1	TGCGCCAGCAGTGGAGGGCCCAGGTCACCCCTCCACTTT	CASSGGPRSPLHF
once	TRBJ2-5	TRBD2	TRBV9	TGTGCCAGCAGCGCCCGTTCCGGGACTAGCGGGACTGAGACCCAGTACTTC	CASSARSGTSGTETQYF
-	TRBJ2-3	TRBD2	TRBV6-1	TGTGCCAGCAGTGAAGCTTATCGGGGGGGCTCCGATACGCAGTATTTT	CASSEAYRGGSDTQYF
-	TRBJ1-6	TRBD1	TRBV4-2	TGTGCCAGCAGCCAGGAAACAGGGGAAGGTGATTCACCCCTCCACTTT	CASSQETGEGDSPLHF
-	TRBJ1-6	-	TRBV14	TGTGCCAGCAGCCAAGATCCAGCGTATAATTCACCCCTCCACTTT	CASSQDPAYNSPLHF
few	TRBJ2-5	TRBD1	TRBV5-5	TGTGCCAGCAGCAGAGCCGGGGGGACAGGGGGAGAGACCCAGTACTTC	CASSRAGGTGGETQYF
-	TRBJ1-2	TRBD1	TRBV7-6	TGTGCCAGCAGTCAAGCGGCCGGGGACAGGGTTTATGGCTACACCTTC	CASSQAAGDRVYGYTF
once	TRBJ1-5	-	TRBV12-5	TGTGCTAGTGGTCAAATGACAGACCCTTTAAACAATCAGCCCCAGCATTTT	CASGQMTDPLNNQPQHF
-	TRBJ1-1	TRBD1	TRBV6-1	TGTGCCAGCAACCGAGGGGGCGCGGGCACTGAAGCTTTCTTT	CASNRGGAGTEAFF